This T cell receptor beta chain was sequenced during a study of blood T cell repertoires in COVID-19. The wider study: There were acute and convalescent COVID-19 samples, and they came from the United States, Italy and Spain. The cDNA or gDNA used as material had been derived from T cells, B-cell-depleted T cells, or PBMCs.

This clone was seen ten or more times. As originally analysed: Amplification with reference gene primers provided the estimates of nucleated cell counts. This table comes from immunoSEQ multiplex PCR, and its TCRdb copy is limited to in-frame clones, with some not included. The V and J calls and clone size were taken over from that table, and D and trimming were inferred from the DNA. The repertoire has about 120,000 clones, just under 80% of them found once; the top ten carry 15% to 20%. In germline, CDR1 is MNHEY, CDR2 SMNVEV (reference sequence). This CDR3 has 13 residues. Trimming pared 5 bases from V and 11 bases from J, leaving 19 bases between.

The sequence was obtained from a man aged 55 to 70 with active or convalescent COVID-19. The gene calls are TRBV27 and TRBJ2-7, with unresolved D. The sequenced material came from peripheral blood. This chain's CDR3 is CASSPITPFREYF. In DNA, the CDR3 is TGTGCCAGCAGTCCAATAACACCATTCCGGGAGTACTTC.